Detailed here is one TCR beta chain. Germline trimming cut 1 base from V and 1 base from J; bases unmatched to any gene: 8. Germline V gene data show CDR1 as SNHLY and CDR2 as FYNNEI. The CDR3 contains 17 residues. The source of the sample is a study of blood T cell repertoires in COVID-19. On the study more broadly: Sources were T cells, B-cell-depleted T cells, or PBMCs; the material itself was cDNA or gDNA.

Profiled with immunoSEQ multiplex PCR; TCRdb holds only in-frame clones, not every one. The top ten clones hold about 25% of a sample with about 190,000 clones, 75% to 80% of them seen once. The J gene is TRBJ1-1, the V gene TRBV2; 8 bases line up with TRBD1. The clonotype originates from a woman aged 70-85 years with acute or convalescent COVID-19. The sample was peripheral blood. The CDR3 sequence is CASSEGGGTGSNTEAFF. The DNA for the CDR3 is TGTGCCAGCAGTGAAGGGGGGGGGACAGGATCGAACACTGAAGCTTTCTTT.